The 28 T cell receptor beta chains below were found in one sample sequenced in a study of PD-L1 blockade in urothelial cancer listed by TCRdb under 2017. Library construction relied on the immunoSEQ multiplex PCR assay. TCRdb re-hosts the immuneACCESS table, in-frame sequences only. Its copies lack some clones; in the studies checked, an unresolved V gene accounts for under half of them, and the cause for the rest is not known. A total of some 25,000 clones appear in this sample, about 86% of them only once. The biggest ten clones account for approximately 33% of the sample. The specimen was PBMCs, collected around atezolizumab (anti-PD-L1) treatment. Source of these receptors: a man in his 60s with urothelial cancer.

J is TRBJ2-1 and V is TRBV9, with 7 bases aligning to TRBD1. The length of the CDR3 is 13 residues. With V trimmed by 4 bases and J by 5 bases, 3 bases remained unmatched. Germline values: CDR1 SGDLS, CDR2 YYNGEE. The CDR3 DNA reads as TGTGCCAGCAGCCTCGACAGGGACAATGAGCAGTTCTTC. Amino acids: CASSLDRDNEQFF.

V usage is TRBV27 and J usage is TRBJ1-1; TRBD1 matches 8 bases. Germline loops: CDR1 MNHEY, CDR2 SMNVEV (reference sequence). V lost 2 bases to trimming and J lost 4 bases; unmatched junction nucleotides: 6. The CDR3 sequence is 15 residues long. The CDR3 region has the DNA TGTGCCAGCAGTTTAGGTCAGGGGGCGAGCACTGAAGCTTTCTTT. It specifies CASSLGQGASTEAFF.

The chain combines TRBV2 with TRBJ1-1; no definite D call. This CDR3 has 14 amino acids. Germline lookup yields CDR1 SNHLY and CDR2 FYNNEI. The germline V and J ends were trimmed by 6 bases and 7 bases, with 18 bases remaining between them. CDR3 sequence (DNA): TGTGCCAGCAGGTTGGAGGAACAGAGCCGTGAAGCTTTCTTT. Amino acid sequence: CASRLEEQSREAFF.

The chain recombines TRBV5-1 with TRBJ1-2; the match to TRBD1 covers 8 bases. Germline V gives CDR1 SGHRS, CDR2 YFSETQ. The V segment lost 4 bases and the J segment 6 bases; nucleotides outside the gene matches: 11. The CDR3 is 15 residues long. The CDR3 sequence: CASSREGQVPDGYTF. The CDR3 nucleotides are TGCGCCAGCAGCCGAGAGGGACAGGTTCCCGATGGCTACACCTTC.

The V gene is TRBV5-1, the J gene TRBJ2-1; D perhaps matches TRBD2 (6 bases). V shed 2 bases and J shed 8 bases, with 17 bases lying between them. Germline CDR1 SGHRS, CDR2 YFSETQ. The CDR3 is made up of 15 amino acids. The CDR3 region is CASSFGSGLGDEQFF. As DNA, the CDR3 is TGCGCCAGCAGCTTTGGGAGCGGGCTCGGGGATGAGCAGTTCTTC. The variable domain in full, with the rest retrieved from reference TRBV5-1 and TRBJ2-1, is KAGVTQTPRYLIKTRGQQVTLSCSPISGHRSVSWYQQTPGQGLQFLFEYFSETQRNKGNFPGRFSGRQFSNSRSEMNVSTLELGDSALYLCASSFGSGLGDEQFFGPGTRLTVL.

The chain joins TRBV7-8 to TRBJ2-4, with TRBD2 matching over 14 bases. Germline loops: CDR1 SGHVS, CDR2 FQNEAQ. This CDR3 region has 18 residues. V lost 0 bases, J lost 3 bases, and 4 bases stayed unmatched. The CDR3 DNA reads TGTGCCAGCAGCTTAGCGGGACTAGCGGGGGCCTACAAAAACATTCAGTACTTC. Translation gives CASSLAGLAGAYKNIQYF.

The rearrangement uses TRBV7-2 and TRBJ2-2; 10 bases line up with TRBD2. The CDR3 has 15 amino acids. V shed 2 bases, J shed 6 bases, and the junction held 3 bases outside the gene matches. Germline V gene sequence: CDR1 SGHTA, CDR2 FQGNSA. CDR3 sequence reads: CASSLSGRAAGELFF. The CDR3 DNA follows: TGTGCCAGCAGCTTAAGCGGGAGGGCGGCCGGGGAGCTGTTTTTT. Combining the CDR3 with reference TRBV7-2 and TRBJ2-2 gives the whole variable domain GAGVSQSPSNKVTEKGKDVELRCDPISGHTALYWYRQSLGQGLEFLIYFQGNSAPDKSGLPSDRFSAERTGGSVSTLTIQRTQQEDSAVYLCASSLSGRAAGELFFGEGSRLTVL.

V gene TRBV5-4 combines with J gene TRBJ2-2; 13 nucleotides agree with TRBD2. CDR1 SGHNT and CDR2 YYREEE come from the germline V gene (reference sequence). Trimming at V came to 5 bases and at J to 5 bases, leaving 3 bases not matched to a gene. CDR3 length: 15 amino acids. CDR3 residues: CASSRTSGGTGELFF. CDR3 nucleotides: TGTGCCAGCAGTCGGACTAGCGGGGGTACCGGGGAGCTGTTTTTT.

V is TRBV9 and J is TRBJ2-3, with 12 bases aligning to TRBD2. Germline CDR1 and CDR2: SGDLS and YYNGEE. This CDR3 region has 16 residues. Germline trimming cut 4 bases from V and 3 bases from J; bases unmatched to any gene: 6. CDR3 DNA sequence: TGTGCCAGCAGCTCCTGGACTAGCGGGATAACAGATACGCAGTATTTT. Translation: CASSSWTSGITDTQYF.

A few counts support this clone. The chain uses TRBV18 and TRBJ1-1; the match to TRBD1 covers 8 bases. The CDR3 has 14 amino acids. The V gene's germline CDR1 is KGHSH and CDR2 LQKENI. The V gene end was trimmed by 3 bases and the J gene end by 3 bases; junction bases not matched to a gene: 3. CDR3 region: CASSPGQGHTEAFF. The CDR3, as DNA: TGTGCCAGCTCACCCGGACAGGGCCACACTGAAGCTTTCTTT.

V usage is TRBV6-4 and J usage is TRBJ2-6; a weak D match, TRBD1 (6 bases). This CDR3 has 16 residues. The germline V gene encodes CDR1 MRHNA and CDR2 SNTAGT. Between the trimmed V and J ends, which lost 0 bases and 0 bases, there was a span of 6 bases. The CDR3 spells CASSDSDSSGANVLTF. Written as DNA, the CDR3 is TGTGCCAGCAGTGACTCGGACAGCTCTGGGGCCAACGTCCTGACTTTC.

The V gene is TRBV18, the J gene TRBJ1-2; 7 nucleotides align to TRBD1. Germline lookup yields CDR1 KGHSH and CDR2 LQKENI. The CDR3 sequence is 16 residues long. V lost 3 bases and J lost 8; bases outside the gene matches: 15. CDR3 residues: CASSPTGTDLDGGYTF. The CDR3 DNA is TGTGCCAGCTCACCTACCGGGACAGACTTGGACGGGGGCTACACCTTC.

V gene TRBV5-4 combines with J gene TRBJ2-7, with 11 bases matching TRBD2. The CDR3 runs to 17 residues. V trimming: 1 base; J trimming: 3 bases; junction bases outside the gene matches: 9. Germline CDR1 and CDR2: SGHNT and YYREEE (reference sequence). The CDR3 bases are TGTGCCAGCAGCTTGTCTAGCGGGGGGCCGACATACTACGAGCAGTACTTC. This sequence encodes CASSLSSGGPTYYEQYF.

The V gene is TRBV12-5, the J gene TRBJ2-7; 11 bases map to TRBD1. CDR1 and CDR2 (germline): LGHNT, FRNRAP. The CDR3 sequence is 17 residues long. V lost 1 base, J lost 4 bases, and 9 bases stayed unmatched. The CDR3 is CASGLGTGGSKGYEQYF. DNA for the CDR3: TGTGCTAGTGGTTTGGGGACAGGGGGCTCAAAGGGGTACGAGCAGTACTTC.

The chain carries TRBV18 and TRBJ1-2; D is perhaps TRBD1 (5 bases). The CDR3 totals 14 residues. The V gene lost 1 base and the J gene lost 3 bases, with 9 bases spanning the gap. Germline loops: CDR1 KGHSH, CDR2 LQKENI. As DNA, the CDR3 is TGTGCCAGCTCACCACAGGGGCTGGACTATGGCTACACCTTC. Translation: CASSPQGLDYGYTF.

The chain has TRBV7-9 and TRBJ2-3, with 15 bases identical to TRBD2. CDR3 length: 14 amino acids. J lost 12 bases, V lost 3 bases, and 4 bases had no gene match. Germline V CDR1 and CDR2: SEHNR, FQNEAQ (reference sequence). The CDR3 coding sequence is TGTGCCAGCAGCTTGGGACTAGCGGGGGGCCTCCAGTATTTT. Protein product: CASSLGLAGGLQYF.

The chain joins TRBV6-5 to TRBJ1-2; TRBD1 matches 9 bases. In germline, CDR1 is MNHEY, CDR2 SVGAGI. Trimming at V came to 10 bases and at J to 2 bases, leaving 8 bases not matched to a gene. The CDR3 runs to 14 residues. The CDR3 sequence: CATLKQGANYGYTF. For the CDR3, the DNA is TGTGCCACCCTAAAACAGGGGGCGAACTATGGCTACACCTTC.

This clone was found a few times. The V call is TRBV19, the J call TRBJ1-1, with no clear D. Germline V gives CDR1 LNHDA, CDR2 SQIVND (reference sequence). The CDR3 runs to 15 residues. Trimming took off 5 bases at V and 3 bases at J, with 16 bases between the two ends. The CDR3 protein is CASSYTGNADTEAFF. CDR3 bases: TGTGCCAGTAGTTATACCGGGAACGCGGACACTGAAGCTTTCTTT.

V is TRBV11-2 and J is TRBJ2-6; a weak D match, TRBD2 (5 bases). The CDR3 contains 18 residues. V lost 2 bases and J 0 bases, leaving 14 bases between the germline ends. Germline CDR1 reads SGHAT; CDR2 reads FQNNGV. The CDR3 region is CASSLSISGLSGANVLTF. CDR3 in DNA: TGTGCCAGCAGCTTAAGTATTTCAGGACTCTCTGGGGCCAACGTCCTGACTTTC.

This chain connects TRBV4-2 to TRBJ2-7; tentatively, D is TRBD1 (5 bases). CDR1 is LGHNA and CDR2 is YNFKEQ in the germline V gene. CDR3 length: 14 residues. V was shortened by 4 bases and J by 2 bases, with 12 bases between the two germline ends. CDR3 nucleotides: TGTGCCAGCAGCCGGGTTAGGGGAACCTACGAGCAGTACTTC. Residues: CASSRVRGTYEQYF.

Written as DNA, the CDR3 is TGTGCCTGGAGGGGAGGGTATAATTCACCCCTCCACTTT. Translation gives CAWRGGYNSPLHF. The chain combines TRBV30 with TRBJ1-6; D remains ambiguous. The CDR3 runs 13 residues. Trimming pared 3 bases from V and 4 bases from J, leaving 7 bases between. Germline V gene data show CDR1 as GTSNPN and CDR2 as SVGIG (reference sequence).

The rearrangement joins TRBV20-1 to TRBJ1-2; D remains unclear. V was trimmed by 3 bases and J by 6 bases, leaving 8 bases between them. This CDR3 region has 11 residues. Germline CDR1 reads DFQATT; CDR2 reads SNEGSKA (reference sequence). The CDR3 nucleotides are TGCAGTGCTAGGGCGGGCAATGGCTACACCTTC. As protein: CSARAGNGYTF.

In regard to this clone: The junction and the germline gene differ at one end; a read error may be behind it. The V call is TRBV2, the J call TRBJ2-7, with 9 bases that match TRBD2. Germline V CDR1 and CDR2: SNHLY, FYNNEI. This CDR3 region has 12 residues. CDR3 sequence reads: CASREGHSGRNF. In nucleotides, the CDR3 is TGTGCCAGCAGGGAGGGACATAGCGGGAGAAACTTC.

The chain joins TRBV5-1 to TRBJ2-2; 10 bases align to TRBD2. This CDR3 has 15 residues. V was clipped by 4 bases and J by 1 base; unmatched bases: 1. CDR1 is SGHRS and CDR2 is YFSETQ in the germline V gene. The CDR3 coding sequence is TGCGCCAGCAGCAGGACTAGCGGGAACACCGGGGAGCTGTTTTTT. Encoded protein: CASSRTSGNTGELFF.

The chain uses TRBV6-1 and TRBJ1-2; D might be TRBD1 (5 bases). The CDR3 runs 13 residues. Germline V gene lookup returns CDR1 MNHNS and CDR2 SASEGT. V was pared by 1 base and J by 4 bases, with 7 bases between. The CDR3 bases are TGTGCCAGCAGTGAAGTGGGGGGCTATGGCTACACCTTC. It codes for CASSEVGGYGYTF.

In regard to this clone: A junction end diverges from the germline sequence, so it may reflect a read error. CDR3 coding DNA: TGTGCTAGCAGCCAGAGCGGGGCGGTCGGCAATGAGCAGTTCTTC. The encoded protein is CASSQSGAVGNEQFF. V and J are TRBV7-7 and TRBJ2-1; 7 bases line up with TRBD2. Germline-derived CDR1 and CDR2 are SSHAT and FNYEAQ (reference sequence). This CDR3 comprises 15 residues.

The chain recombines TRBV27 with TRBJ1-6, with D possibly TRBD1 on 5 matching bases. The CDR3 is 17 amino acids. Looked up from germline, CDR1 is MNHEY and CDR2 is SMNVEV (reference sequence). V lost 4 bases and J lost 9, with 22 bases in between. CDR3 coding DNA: TGTGCCAGCAGTTCCAGACAGTCTAATCCTCGCAGTTCACCCCTCCACTTT. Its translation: CASSSRQSNPRSSPLHF.

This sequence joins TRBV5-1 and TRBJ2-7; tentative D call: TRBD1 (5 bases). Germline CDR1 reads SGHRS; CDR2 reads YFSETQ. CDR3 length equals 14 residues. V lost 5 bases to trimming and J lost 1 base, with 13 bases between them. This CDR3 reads CASRGGGHSYEQYF. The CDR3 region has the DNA TGCGCCAGCAGGGGTGGCGGACATTCCTACGAGCAGTACTTC.